One sample yielded the 21 T cell receptor beta chains listed below, sequenced in a study of blood T cell repertoires in COVID-19. Only in-frame clones appear in the TCRdb table, and some are missing; sequencing was by immunoSEQ multiplex PCR. The table has under 130,000 clones, over 75% seen once. Input material: peripheral blood. The receptors derive from a human donor in a cohort sampled during active or convalescent COVID-19.

This chain uses TRBV7-8 with TRBJ1-6; the D is unclear. This CDR3 region has 17 residues. Germline V CDR1 and CDR2: SGHVS, FQNEAQ. The V end lost 1 base, the J end lost 10 bases, and 20 bases lay between the germline ends. DNA for the CDR3: TGTGCCAGCAGCTTAGGGTTAGTTGCACTCTCTAGATCACCCCTCCACTTT. Its translation is CASSLGLVALSRSPLHF.

This sequence joins TRBV6-2 or TRBV6-3 and TRBJ2-2, with 10 bases identical to TRBD2. V lost 6 bases to trimming and J lost 3 bases; unmatched junction nucleotides: 4. CDR1 MNHEY and CDR2 SVGEGT come from the germline V gene. The CDR3 spans 15 residues. Here the CDR3 reads CASSLAGVDTGELFF. The CDR3 region has the DNA TGTGCCAGCAGCCTAGCGGGGGTGGACACCGGGGAGCTGTTTTTT.

This chain connects TRBV2 to TRBJ2-2; a possible D gene is TRBD1 (6 bases). The ends were cut back, 6 bases at V and 4 bases at J, with 15 bases in the middle. The germline V gene has CDR1 SNHLY and CDR2 FYNNEI. The CDR3 is made up of 15 amino acids. In nucleotides, the CDR3 is TGTGCCAGCAGGAAGGACAGAGAATTCACCGGGGAGCTGTTTTTT. This codes for CASRKDREFTGELFF.

The rearrangement joins TRBV2 to TRBJ2-1, with D maybe TRBD1 (5 bases). The germline CDR1 and CDR2 sequences are SNHLY and FYNNEI. V lost 4 bases, J lost 0 bases, and 10 bases lay in between. The length of the CDR3 is 15 residues. CDR3 protein: CASSARAGSYNEQFF. In DNA form, the CDR3 reads TGTGCCAGCAGTGCCAGGGCCGGCTCCTACAATGAGCAGTTCTTC.

The rearrangement links TRBV11-3 to TRBJ1-4; maybe TRBD1 (5 bases). Germline V CDR1 and CDR2: SGHNT, YENEEA. The V end lost 5 bases, the J end lost 7 bases, and 17 bases lay between the germline ends. The CDR3 is 15 residues long. CDR3 bases: TGTGCCAGCAGCCCCCCCGGGGGGGGAAGTGAAAAACTGTTTTTT. As protein: CASSPPGGGSEKLFF. The whole variable domain, filled in from reference TRBV11-3 and TRBJ1-4, reads EAGVVQSPRYKIIEKKQPVAFWCNPISGHNTLYWYLQNLGQGPELLIRYENEEAVDDSQLPKDRFSAERLKGVDSTLKIQPAELGDSAVYLCASSPPGGGSEKLFFGSGTQLSVL.

This clone was picked up one time. The V gene is TRBV3-1 (or the pseudogene TRBV3-2), the J gene TRBJ2-1, with unresolved D. The germline V gene encodes CDR1 LGHDT and CDR2 YNNKEL (reference sequence). The CDR3 runs to 15 residues. Trimming cost V 2 bases and J 4 bases, with 12 bases left between them. DNA for the CDR3: TGTGCCAGCAGCCAAATGGCAGAGGTTTACAATGAGCAGTTCTTC. It yields the protein CASSQMAEVYNEQFF.

The genes are TRBV19 and TRBJ1-2; 8 nucleotides agree with TRBD1. CDR3 length: 15 amino acids. J lost 7 bases, V lost 4 bases, and 11 bases had no gene match. Germline CDR1 LNHDA, CDR2 SQIVND (reference sequence). The CDR3 DNA reads TGTGCCAGTAGTACCCCGGGACAGGAAGTCGCTGGCTACACCTTC. This gives the protein CASSTPGQEVAGYTF.

The rearrangement joins TRBV15 to TRBJ2-7, with 7 bases fitting TRBD2. The CDR3 totals 14 residues. Trimming took 8 bases from V and 2 from J; bases not matched to a gene: 9. Germline CDR1 reads LNHNV; CDR2 reads YYDKDF (reference sequence). The CDR3 DNA is TGTGCCACCGGAGTCCGGGGGGATCCCTACGAGCAGTACTTC. It codes for CATGVRGDPYEQYF.

As for this clone: The sample contains more than one DNA sequence encoding this CDR3. The rearrangement links TRBV7-3 to TRBJ2-3; 8 nucleotides agree with TRBD2. The CDR3 totals 15 residues. Germline V lookup: CDR1 SGHTA, CDR2 FQGTGA. Germline trimming cut 0 bases from V and 3 bases from J; bases unmatched to any gene: 2. The DNA for the CDR3 is TGTGCCAGCAGCTTAACTAGCGGGGAGACAGATACGCAGTATTTT. Its protein product is CASSLTSGETDTQYF.

The V and J genes are TRBV27 and TRBJ2-7; 14 bases align to TRBD2. This CDR3 is 17 amino acids long. V was pared by 5 bases and J by 2 bases, with 8 bases of the junction left unmatched. Germline loops: CDR1 MNHEY, CDR2 SMNVEV (reference sequence). CDR3 amino acids: CASSPRGTSGGTYEQYF. For the CDR3, the DNA is TGTGCCAGCAGTCCTCGCGGGACTAGCGGGGGCACCTACGAGCAGTACTTC.

This chain uses TRBV5-6 with TRBJ1-2, with TRBD1 matching 8 bases. V dropped 0 bases and J dropped 7; count of bases not matched to a gene: 8. This CDR3 has 15 amino acids. The germline CDR1 and CDR2 sequences are SGHDT and YYEEEE. The chain's CDR3 is CASSLAAGQAGGYTF. Here the CDR3 DNA reads TGTGCCAGCAGCTTGGCTGCGGGACAGGCGGGTGGCTACACCTTC.

Written as DNA, the CDR3 is TGTGCCAGCAGCTGGGGACAGGGGGCGGAAAAACTGTTTTTT. The encoded protein is CASSWGQGAEKLFF. The J gene is TRBJ1-4, the V gene TRBV7-2, with TRBD1 matching over 12 bases. The germline V gene has CDR1 SGHTA and CDR2 FQGNSA. Germline trimming cut 4 bases from V and 8 bases from J; bases unmatched to any gene: 2. The CDR3 consists of 14 residues.

The chain has TRBV29-1 and TRBJ1-6, with D perhaps TRBD1 (6 bases). Germline V CDR1 and CDR2: SQVTM, ANQGSEA. Trimming removed 6 bases at V and 8 bases at J, with 23 bases between. The CDR3 length is 16 residues. CDR3 loop: CSVLPQGATRDSPLHF. The CDR3 DNA follows: TGCAGCGTCCTACCACAGGGCGCAACTCGTGATTCACCCCTCCACTTT.

The chain has TRBV7-8 and TRBJ2-1, with 11 bases that match TRBD2. The CDR3 loop spans 15 amino acids. The J segment lost 9 bases and the V segment lost 5 bases, leaving 9 bases of the junction unmatched. The germline V gene has CDR1 SGHVS and CDR2 FQNEAQ. The CDR3 is CASSISGGVAAEQFF. In DNA form, the CDR3 reads TGTGCCAGCAGCATTAGCGGGGGGGTGGCGGCTGAGCAGTTCTTC.

The chain employs TRBV6-5 and TRBJ1-1; no definite D call. Germline-derived CDR1 and CDR2 are MNHEY and SVGAGI. Deletions cut 5 bases from V and 5 bases from J, with 15 bases between. The CDR3 is made up of 14 amino acids. CDR3: CASSQWLEGTEAFF. The CDR3 coding sequence is TGTGCCAGCAGTCAGTGGCTGGAGGGTACTGAAGCTTTCTTT.

This chain connects TRBV24-1 to TRBJ2-7; a weak D match, TRBD2 (5 bases). V was shortened by 7 bases and J by 3 bases, with 15 bases between the two germline ends. The CDR3 length is 14 residues. Germline-derived CDR1 and CDR2 are KGHDR and SFDVKD. The CDR3 nucleotides read TGTGCCACCAGCCCTGGAGGCGGGCTCTACGAGCAGTACTTC. This encodes CATSPGGGLYEQYF.

The rearrangement joins TRBV2 to TRBJ1-5; D perhaps matches TRBD1 (5 bases). The V end lost 5 bases, the J end lost 3 bases, and 17 bases lay between the germline ends. The germline V gene has CDR1 SNHLY and CDR2 FYNNEI. The CDR3 covers 16 residues. Written as DNA, the CDR3 is TGTGCCAGCAGTCCCCCGGGAGGGGTGACCAATCAGCCCCAGCATTTT. Translating gives CASSPPGGVTNQPQHF. Together with reference TRBV2 and TRBJ1-5, the CDR3 gives the full variable domain: EPEVTQTPSHQVTQMGQEVILRCVPISNHLYFYWYRQILGQKVEFLVSFYNNEISEKSEIFDDQFSVERPDGSNFTLKIRSTKLEDSAMYFCASSPPGGVTNQPQHFGDGTRLSIL.

CDR3 residues: CASSKPGLAGGSLEQYF. In DNA, the CDR3 is TGTGCCAGCAGCAAACCGGGACTAGCGGGGGGATCCCTCGAGCAGTACTTC. This chain connects TRBV14 to TRBJ2-7; 15 bases map to TRBD2. CDR1 SGHDN and CDR2 FVKESK come from the germline V gene. The CDR3 has 17 amino acids. V was clipped by 5 bases and J by 6 bases; unmatched bases: 11.

J is TRBJ2-2 and V is TRBV9, with 7 bases matching TRBD1. CDR1 SGDLS and CDR2 YYNGEE come from the germline V gene. After removal of 6 bases from V and 0 bases from J, the junction contained 5 bases not matched to a gene. The CDR3 contains 15 residues. DNA for the CDR3: TGTGCCAGCAACGTTGGGACAGCGAACACCGGGGAGCTGTTTTTT. It translates to CASNVGTANTGELFF.

The chain links TRBV19 to TRBJ1-3; D is undetermined. V lost 4 bases and J 0 bases, leaving 4 bases between the germline ends. Germline CDR1 is LNHDA and CDR2 is SQIVND (reference sequence). The CDR3 contains 13 residues. The CDR3 DNA is TGTGCCAGTAGTACCGGCTCTGGAAACACCATATATTTT. It is translated as CASSTGSGNTIYF.

Written as DNA, the CDR3 is TGTGCCAGCAGTTCCGCGGGGGCCTCCTACAATGAGCAGTTCTTC. Translation gives CASSSAGASYNEQFF. The chain uses TRBV3-1 (or the pseudogene TRBV3-2) and TRBJ2-1; possibly TRBD2 for D (7 bases). The V gene lost 6 bases and the J gene lost 0 bases, with 12 bases spanning the gap. CDR1 and CDR2 from the germline V gene are LGHDT and YNNKEL (reference sequence). The CDR3 runs 15 residues.